This T cell receptor (beta chain) was recovered during a study of early T cells in non-severe SARS-CoV-2 infection. The length of the CDR3 is 13 residues. The germline gives CDR1 SGHTA, CDR2 FQGNSA. V trimming: 4 bases; J trimming: 5 bases; junction bases outside the gene matches: 4. Unique molecular identifiers tagged individual cDNA molecules. TCRdb itself ran the 5' RACE reads through MiXCR, one entry per CDR3 protein. The sample yields some 50,000 distinct CDR3 sequences, roughly 9% seen once. Whole-study results and caveats: There was a bias toward anti-spike CD8 responses in VDJdb matching, which missed private and CD4 specificities.

This clonotype came up a few times. The antigen remains undetermined. The source of this sequence is an adult who was a healthcare worker with PCR-confirmed SARS-CoV-2 infection or an uninfected control (not recorded which). The sample taken for sequencing was whole blood. The rearrangement links TRBV7-2 to TRBJ1-1; 7 nucleotides agree with TRBD1. CDR3 loop: CASSSYRGTEAFF. The DNA for the CDR3 is TGTGCCAGCAGCTCCTACAGGGGAACTGAAGCTTTCTTT.